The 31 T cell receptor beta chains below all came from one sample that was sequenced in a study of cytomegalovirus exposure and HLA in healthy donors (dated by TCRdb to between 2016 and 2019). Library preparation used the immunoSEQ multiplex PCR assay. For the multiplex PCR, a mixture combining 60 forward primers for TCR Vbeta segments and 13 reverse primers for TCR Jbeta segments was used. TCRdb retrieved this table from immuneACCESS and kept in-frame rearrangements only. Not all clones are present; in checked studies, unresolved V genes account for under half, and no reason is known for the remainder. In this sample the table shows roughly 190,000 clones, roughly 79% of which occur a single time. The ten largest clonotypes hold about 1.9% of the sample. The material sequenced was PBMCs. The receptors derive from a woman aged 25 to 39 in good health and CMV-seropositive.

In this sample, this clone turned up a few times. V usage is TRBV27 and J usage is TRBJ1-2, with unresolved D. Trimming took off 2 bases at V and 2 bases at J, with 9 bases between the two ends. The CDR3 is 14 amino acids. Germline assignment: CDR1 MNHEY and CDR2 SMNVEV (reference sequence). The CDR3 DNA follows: TGTGCCAGCAGTTTAAAGGGAGGAAACTATGGCTACACCTTC. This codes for CASSLKGGNYGYTF.

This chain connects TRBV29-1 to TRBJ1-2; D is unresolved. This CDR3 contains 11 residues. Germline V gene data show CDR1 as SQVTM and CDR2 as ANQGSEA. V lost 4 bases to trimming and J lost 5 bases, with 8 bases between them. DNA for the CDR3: TGCAGCGTTGTTTTTAATTATGGCTACACCTTC. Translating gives CSVVFNYGYTF.

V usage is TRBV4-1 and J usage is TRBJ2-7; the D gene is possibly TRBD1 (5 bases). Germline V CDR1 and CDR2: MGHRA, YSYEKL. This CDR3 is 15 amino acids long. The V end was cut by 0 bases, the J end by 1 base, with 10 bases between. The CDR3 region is CASSQDLRDSYEQYF. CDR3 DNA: TGCGCCAGCAGCCAAGATCTCAGGGATTCCTACGAGCAGTACTTC.

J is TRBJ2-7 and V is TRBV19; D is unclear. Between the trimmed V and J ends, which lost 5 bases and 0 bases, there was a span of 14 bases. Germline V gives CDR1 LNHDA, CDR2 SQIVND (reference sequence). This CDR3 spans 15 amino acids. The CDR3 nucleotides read TGTGCCAGTAGTCTTGACTTATTTAGCTCCTACGAGCAGTACTTC. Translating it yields CASSLDLFSSYEQYF.

This CDR3 reads CASSLGRGQVILAKNIQYF. CDR3 bases: TGTGCCAGCAGCTTAGGCCGGGGACAGGTGATACTAGCCAAAAACATTCAGTACTTC. The chain recombines TRBV7-8 with TRBJ2-4; TRBD1 agrees at 8 bases. The CDR3 covers 19 residues. Germline V gives CDR1 SGHVS, CDR2 FQNEAQ. J gave up 0 bases and V 1 base, and 11 bases lay outside the gene matches.

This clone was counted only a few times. CDR3 sequence: CASSLWGGSEDTQYF. For the CDR3, the DNA is TGTGCCAGCAGCTTATGGGGCGGGAGTGAAGATACGCAGTATTTT. This sequence joins TRBV7-9 and TRBJ2-3, with 7 bases lining up with TRBD2. The CDR3 totals 15 residues. Germline values: CDR1 SEHNR, CDR2 FQNEAQ (reference sequence). Trimming at V came to 2 bases and at J to 5 bases, leaving 7 bases not matched to a gene.

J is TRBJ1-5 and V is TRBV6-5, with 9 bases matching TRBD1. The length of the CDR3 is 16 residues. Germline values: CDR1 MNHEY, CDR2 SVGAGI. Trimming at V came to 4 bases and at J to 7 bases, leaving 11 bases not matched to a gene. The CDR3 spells CASSSIGTGRGQPQHF. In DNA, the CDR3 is TGTGCCAGCAGTTCAATAGGGACAGGGAGGGGGCAGCCCCAGCATTTT.

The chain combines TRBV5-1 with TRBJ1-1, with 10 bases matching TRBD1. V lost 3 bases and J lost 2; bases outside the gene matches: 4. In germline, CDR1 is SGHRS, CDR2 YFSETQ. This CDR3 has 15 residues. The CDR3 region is CASSWTGGVNTEAFF. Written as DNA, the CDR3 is TGCGCCAGCAGCTGGACAGGGGGGGTTAACACTGAAGCTTTCTTT. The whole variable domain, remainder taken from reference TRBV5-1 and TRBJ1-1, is KAGVTQTPRYLIKTRGQQVTLSCSPISGHRSVSWYQQTPGQGLQFLFEYFSETQRNKGNFPGRFSGRQFSNSRSEMNVSTLELGDSALYLCASSWTGGVNTEAFFGQGTRLTVV.

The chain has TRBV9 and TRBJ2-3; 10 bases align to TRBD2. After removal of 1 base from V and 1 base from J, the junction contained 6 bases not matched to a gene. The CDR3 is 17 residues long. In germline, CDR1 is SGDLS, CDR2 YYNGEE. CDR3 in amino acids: CASSVMTSGYGTDTQYF. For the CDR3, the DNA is TGTGCCAGCAGCGTAATGACTAGCGGGTACGGCACAGATACGCAGTATTTT.

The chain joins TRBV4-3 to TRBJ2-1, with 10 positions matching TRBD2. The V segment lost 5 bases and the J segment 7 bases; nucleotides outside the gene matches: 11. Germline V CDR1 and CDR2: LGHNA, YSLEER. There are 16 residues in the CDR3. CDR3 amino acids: CASSNFLAGAYNEQFF. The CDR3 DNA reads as TGCGCCAGCAGCAACTTTCTAGCGGGAGCTTATAATGAGCAGTTCTTC.

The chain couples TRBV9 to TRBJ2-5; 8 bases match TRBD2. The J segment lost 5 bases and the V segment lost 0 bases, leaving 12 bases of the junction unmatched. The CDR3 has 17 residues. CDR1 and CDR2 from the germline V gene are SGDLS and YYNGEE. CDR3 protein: CASSVDPAGLVYETQYF. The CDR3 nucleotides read TGTGCCAGCAGCGTAGATCCCGCGGGACTAGTTTATGAGACCCAGTACTTC.

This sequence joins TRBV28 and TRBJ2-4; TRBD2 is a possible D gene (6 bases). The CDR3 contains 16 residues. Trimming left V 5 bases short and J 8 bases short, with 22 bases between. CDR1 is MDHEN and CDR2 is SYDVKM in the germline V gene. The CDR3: CASSQETSVPMDIQYF. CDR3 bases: TGTGCCAGCAGTCAGGAGACTAGTGTCCCTATGGACATTCAGTACTTC.

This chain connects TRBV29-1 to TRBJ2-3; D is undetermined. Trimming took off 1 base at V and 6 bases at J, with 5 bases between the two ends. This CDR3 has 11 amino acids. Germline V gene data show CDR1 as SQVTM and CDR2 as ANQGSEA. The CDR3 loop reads CSVEGADTQYF. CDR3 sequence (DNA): TGCAGCGTTGAAGGAGCGGATACGCAGTATTTT.

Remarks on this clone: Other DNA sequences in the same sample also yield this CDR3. The CDR3 spells CAWTQGTYEQYF. The CDR3 region has the DNA TGTGCCTGGACCCAGGGGACCTACGAGCAGTACTTC. The chain combines TRBV30 with TRBJ2-7; TRBD1 is a possible D gene (6 bases). Germline CDR1 and CDR2: GTSNPN and SVGIG (reference sequence). The CDR3 has 12 residues. Trimming cost V 4 bases and J 2 bases, with 9 bases left between them.

The CDR3 DNA reads as TGCGCCAGCAGCTTGCAGGCCCAGGGAACTAATGAAAAACTGTTTTTT. Translation: CASSLQAQGTNEKLFF. The rearrangement joins TRBV5-1 to TRBJ1-4, with D perhaps TRBD1 (5 bases). The CDR3 is made up of 16 amino acids. Germline V gene lookup returns CDR1 SGHRS and CDR2 YFSETQ. With 1 base removed from V and 1 base from J, the gap between germline ends came to 11 bases.

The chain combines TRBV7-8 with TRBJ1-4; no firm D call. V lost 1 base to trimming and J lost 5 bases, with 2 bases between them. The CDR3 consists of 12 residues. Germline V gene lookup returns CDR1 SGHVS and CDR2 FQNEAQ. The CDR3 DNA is TGTGCCAGCAGCTTAGTAAATGAAAAACTGTTTTTT. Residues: CASSLVNEKLFF.

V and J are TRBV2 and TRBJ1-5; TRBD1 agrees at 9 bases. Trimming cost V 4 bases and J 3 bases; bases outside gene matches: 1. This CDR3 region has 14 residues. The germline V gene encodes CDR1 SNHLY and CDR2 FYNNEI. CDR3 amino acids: CASSGQGVNQPQHF. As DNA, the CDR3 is TGTGCCAGCAGTGGACAGGGGGTCAATCAGCCCCAGCATTTT.

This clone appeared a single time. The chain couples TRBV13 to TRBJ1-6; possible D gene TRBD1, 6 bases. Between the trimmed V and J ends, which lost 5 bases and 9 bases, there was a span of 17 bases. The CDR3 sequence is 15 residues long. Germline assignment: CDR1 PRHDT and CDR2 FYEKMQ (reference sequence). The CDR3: CASSLRTGLGSPLHF. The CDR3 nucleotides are TGTGCCAGCAGCCTCCGTACAGGGCTGGGTTCACCCCTCCACTTT.

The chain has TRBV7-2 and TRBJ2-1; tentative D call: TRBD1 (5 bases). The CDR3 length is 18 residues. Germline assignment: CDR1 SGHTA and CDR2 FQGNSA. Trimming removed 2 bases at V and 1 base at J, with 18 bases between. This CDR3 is CASSLREGAFKSYNEQFF. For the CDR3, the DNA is TGTGCCAGCAGCTTAAGGGAAGGGGCGTTTAAATCCTACAATGAGCAGTTCTTC.

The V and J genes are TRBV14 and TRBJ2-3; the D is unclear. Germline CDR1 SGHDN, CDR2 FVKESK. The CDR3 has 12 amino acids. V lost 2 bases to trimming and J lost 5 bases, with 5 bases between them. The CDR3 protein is CASSQRGDTQYF. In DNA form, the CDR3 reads TGTGCCAGCAGCCAACGCGGAGATACGCAGTATTTT.

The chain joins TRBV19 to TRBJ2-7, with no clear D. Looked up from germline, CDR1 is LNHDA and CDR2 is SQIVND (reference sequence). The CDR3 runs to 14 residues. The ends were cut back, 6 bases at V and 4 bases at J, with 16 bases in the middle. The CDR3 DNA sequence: TGTGCCAGTAGCCCGACCGACAAACCTTACGAGCAGTACTTC. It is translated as CASSPTDKPYEQYF.

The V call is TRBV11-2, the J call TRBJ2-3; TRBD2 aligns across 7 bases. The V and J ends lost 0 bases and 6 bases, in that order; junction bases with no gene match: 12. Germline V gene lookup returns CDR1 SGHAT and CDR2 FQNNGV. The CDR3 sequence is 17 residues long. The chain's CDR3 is CASSLDLGWAGEDTQYF. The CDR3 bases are TGTGCCAGCAGCTTAGATCTCGGGTGGGCGGGGGAGGATACGCAGTATTTT.

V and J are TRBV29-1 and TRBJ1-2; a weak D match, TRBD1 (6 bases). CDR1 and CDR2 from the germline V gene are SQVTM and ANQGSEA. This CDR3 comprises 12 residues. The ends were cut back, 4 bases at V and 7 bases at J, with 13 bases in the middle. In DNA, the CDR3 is TGCAGCGTTGTTCCAGGGGATTTTGGCTACACCTTC. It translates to CSVVPGDFGYTF.

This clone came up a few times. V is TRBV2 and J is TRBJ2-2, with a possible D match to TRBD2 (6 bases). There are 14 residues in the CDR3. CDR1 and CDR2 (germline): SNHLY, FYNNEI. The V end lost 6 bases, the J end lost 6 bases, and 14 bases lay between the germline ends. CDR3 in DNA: TGTGCCAGCAGAACGGAGGGTATTGCCGGGGAGCTGTTTTTT. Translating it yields CASRTEGIAGELFF.

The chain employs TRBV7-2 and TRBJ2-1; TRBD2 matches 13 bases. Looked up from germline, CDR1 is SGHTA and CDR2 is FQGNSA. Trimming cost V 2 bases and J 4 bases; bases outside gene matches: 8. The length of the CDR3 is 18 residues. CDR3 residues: CASSLSPRLAGGYNEQFF. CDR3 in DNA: TGTGCCAGCAGCTTATCCCCGAGACTAGCGGGAGGTTACAATGAGCAGTTCTTC.

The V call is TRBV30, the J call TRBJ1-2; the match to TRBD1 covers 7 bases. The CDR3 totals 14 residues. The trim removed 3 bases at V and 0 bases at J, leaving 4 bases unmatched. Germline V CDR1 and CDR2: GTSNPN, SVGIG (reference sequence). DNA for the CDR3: TGTGCCTGGAGCGGACAGGCCACTAACTATGGCTACACCTTC. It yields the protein CAWSGQATNYGYTF. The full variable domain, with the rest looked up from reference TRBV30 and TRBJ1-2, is SQTIHQWPATLVQPVGSPLSLECTVEGTSNPNLYWYRQAAGRGLQLLFYSVGIGQISSEVPQNLSASRPQDRQFILSSKKLLLSDSGFYLCAWSGQATNYGYTFGSGTRLTVV.

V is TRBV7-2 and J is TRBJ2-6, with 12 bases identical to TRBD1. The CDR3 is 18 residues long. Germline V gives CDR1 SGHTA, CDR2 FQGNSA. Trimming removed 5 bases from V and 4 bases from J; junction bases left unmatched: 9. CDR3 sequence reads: CASSPSGQGAGGANVLTF. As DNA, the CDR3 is TGTGCCAGCAGCCCATCGGGACAGGGGGCGGGCGGGGCCAACGTCCTGACTTTC.

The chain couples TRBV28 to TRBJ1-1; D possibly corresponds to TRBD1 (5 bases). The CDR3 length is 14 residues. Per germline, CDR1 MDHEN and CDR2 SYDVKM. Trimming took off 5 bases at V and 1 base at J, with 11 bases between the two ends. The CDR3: CASSPGTQNTEAFF. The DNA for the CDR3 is TGTGCCAGCAGTCCCGGGACTCAGAACACTGAAGCTTTCTTT.

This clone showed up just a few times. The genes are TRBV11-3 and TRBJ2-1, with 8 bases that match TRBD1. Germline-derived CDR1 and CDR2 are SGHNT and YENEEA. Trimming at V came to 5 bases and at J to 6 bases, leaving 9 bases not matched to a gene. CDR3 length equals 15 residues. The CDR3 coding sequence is TGTGCCAGCAGCCAAGGACAGGGCGGAGGCAATGAGCAGTTCTTC. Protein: CASSQGQGGGNEQFF.

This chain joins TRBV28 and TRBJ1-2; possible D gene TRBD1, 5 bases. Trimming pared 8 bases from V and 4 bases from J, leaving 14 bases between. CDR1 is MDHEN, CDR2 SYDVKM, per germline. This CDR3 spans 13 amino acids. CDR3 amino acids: CASLTGNFYGYTF. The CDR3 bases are TGTGCCAGCCTCACAGGCAATTTCTATGGCTACACCTTC.

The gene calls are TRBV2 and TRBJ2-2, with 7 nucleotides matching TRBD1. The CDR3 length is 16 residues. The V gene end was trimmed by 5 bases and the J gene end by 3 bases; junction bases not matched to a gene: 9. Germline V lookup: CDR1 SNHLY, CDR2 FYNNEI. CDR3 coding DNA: TGTGCCAGCAGTCCAGAGGGGGCGGATTACACCGGGGAGCTGTTTTTT. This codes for CASSPEGADYTGELFF.